One T cell receptor beta chain is described in this entry. Its antigen remains unknown. This sample stems from a study of T cells after yellow fever vaccination. About the research overall: Researchers used SMART-Seq v4 Ultra Low Input to prepare fractions that had low cell numbers. Study-wide points: The bulk population could contribute abundant contaminating clonotypes to FACS-sorted repertoires.

The CDR3 covers 13 residues. V was pared by 7 bases and J by 8 bases, with 6 bases of the junction left unmatched. Per the germline V gene, CDR1 is MDHEN and CDR2 is SYDVKM. Researchers made TCR cDNA using 5'RACE template switching, and this step added a universal primer site and UMIs. TCRdb called the 5' RACE reads again in MiXCR, with one record for every CDR3 protein. The sample carries 200,000 to 300,000 distinct CDR3 sequences, around 6.7% recorded once. The receptor comes from a man aged 25 to 40 who received the YFV17D yellow fever vaccine. This material consisted of CD4+ T cells sorted from PBMCs, taken on the day of the yellow fever booster vaccination. The chain employs TRBV28 and TRBJ2-1, with 9 bases aligning to TRBD1. The CDR3 loop is CASKTGGGDEQFF. The CDR3 nucleotides read TGTGCCAGCAAGACAGGGGGGGGCGATGAGCAGTTCTTC.